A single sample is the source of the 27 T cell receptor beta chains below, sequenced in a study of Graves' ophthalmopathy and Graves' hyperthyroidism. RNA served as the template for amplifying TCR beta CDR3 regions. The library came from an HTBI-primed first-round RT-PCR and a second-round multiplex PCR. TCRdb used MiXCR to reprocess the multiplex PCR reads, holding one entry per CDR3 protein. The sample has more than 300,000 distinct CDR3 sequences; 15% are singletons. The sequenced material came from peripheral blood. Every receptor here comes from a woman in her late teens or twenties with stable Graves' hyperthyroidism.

CDR3 region: CSAGLAANTGELFF. In DNA, the CDR3 is TGCAGTGCTGGTCTAGCTGCGAACACCGGGGAGCTGTTTTTT. The chain has TRBV20-1 and TRBJ2-2; D is possibly TRBD2 (5 bases). CDR3 size: 14 residues. The ends were cut back, 5 bases at V and 0 bases at J, with 10 bases in the middle. CDR1 is DFQATT and CDR2 is SNEGSKA in the germline V gene (reference sequence).

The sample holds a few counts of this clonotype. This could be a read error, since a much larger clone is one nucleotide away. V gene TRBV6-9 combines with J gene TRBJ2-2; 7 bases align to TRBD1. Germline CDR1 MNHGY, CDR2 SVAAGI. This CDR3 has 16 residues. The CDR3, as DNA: TGTGCCAGCAGACTCCCCGGGACAGCGAACACCGGGGAGCTGCTTTTT. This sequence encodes CASRLPGTANTGELLF.

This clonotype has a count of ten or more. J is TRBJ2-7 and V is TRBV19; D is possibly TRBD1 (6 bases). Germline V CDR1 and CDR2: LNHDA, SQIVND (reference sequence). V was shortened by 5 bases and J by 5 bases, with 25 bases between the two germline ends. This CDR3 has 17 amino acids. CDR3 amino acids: CASSPPWGQMLAHEQYF. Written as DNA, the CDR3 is TGTGCCAGTAGTCCTCCTTGGGGGCAGATGCTCGCCCACGAGCAGTACTTC.

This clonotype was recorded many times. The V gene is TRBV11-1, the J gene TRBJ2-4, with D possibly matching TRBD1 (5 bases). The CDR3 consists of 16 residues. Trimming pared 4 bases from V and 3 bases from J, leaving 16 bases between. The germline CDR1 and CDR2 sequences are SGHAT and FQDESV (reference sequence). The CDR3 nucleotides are TGTGCCAGCAGCTCCCAGGGCTTTGGTGTCAAAAACATTCAGTACTTC. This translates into CASSSQGFGVKNIQYF. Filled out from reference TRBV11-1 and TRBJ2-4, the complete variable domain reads EAEVAQSPRYKITEKSQAVAFWCDPISGHATLYWYRQILGQGPELLVQFQDESVVDDSQLPKDRFSAERLKGVDSTLKIQPAELGDSAMYLCASSSQGFGVKNIQYFGAGTRLSVL.

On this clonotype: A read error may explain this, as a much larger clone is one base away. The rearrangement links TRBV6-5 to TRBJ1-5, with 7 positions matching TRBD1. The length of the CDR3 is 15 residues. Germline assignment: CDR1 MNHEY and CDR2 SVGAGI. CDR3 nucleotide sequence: TGTGCCAGCGGTTACTGGAGGGGGCAGGAACAGCCCCAGCATTTT. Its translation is CASGYWRGQEQPQHF.

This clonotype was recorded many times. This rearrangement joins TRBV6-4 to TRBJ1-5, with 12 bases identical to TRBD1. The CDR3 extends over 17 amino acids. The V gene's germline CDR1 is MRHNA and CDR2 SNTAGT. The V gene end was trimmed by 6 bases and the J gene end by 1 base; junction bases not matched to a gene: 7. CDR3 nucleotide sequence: TGTGCCAGCAGCTCACGGGACAGGGGGCTGAGCAATCAGCCCCAGCATTTT. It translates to CASSSRDRGLSNQPQHF.

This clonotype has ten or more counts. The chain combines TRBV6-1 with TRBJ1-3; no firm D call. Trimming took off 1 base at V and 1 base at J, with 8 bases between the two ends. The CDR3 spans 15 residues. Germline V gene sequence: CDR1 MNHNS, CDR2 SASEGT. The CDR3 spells CASSEVGGSGNTIYF. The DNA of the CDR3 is TGTGCCAGCAGTGAAGTAGGAGGATCTGGAAACACCATATATTTT.

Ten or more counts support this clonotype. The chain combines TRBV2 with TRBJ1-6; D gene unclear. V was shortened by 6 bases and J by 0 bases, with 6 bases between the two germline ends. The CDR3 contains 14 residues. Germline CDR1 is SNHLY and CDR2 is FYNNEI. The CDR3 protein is CASSKSSYNSPLHF. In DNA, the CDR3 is TGTGCCAGCAGCAAGAGCTCCTATAATTCACCCCTCCACTTT. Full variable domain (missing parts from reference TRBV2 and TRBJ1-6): EPEVTQTPSHQVTQMGQEVILRCVPISNHLYFYWYRQILGQKVEFLVSFYNNEISEKSEIFDDQFSVERPDGSNFTLKIRSTKLEDSAMYFCASSKSSYNSPLHFGNGTRLTVT.

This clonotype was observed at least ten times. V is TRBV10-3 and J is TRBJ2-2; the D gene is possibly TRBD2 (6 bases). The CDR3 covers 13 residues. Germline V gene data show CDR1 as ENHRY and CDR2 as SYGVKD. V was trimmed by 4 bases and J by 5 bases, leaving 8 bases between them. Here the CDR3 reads CAISAEGTGELFF. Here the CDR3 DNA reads TGTGCCATCAGTGCGGAGGGGACCGGGGAGCTGTTTTTT.

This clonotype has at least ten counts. The CDR3 spells CASSFTGNSGNTIYF. Written as DNA, the CDR3 is TGTGCCAGCAGCTTCACAGGAAACTCTGGAAACACCATATATTTT. The chain combines TRBV9 with TRBJ1-3; D perhaps matches TRBD1 (5 bases). CDR1 and CDR2 (germline): SGDLS, YYNGEE. The CDR3 consists of 15 residues. The V end lost 4 bases, the J end lost 0 bases, and 11 bases lay between the germline ends.

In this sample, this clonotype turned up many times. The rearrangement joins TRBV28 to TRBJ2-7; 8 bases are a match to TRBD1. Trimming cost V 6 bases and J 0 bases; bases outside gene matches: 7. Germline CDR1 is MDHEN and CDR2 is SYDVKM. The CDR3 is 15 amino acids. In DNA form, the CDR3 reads TGTGCCAGCAGCCGGACAGGGTTCAGCTCCTACGAGCAGTACTTC. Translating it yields CASSRTGFSSYEQYF. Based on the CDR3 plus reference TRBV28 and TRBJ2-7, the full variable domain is DVKVTQSSRYLVKRTGEKVFLECVQDMDHENMFWYRQDPGLGLRLIYFSYDVKMKEKGDIPEGYSVSREKKERFSLILESASTNQTSMYLCASSRTGFSSYEQYFGPGTRLTVT.

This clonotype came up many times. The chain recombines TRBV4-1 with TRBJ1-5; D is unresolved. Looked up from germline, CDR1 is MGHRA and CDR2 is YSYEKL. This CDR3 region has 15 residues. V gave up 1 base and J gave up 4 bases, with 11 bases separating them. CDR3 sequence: CASSQGPLANQPQHF. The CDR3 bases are TGCGCCAGCAGCCAAGGTCCCCTAGCTAATCAGCCCCAGCATTTT.

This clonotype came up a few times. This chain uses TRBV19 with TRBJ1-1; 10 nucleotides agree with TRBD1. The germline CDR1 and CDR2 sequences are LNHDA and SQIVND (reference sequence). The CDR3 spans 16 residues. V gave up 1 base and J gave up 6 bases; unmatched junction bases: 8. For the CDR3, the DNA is TGTGCCAGTAGTATAGTTCGGGACAGGGGCGACGCTGAAGCTTTCTTT. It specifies CASSIVRDRGDAEAFF.

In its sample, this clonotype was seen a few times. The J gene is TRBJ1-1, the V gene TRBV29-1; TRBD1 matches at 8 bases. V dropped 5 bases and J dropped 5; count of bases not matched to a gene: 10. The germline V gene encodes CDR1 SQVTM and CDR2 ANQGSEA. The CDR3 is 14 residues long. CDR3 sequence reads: CSVFGRGLETEAFF. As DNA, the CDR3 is TGCAGCGTTTTTGGCAGGGGGCTTGAGACTGAAGCTTTCTTT.

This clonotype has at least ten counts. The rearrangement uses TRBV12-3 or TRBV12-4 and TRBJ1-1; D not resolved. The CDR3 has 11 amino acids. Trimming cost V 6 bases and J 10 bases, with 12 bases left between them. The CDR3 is CASRGFSGAFF. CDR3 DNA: TGTGCCAGCAGGGGTTTCTCTGGAGCTTTCTTT.

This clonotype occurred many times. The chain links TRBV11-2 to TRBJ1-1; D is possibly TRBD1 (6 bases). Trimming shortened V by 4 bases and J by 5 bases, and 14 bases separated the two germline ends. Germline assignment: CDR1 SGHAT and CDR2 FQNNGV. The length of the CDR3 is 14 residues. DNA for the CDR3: TGTGCCAGCAGCTCGGGCGGGGGCTGGACTGAAGCTTTCTTT. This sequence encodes CASSSGGGWTEAFF.

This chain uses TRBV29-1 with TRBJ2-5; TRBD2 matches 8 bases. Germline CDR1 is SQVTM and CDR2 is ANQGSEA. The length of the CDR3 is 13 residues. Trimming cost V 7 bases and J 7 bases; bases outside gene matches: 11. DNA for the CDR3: TGCAGCGCCCGGGGACTAGAGTCAGGGACCCAGTACTTC. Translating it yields CSARGLESGTQYF.

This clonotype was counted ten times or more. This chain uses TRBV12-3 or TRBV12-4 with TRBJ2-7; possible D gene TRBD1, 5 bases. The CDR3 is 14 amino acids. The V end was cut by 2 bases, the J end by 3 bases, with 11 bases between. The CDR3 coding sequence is TGTGCCAGCAGTTTACAGGGATCTTTCTACGAGCAGTACTTC. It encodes CASSLQGSFYEQYF.

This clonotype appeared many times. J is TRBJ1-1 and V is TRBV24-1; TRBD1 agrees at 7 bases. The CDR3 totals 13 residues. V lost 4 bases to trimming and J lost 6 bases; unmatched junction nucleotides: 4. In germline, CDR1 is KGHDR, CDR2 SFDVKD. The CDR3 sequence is CATSDPGQAEAFF. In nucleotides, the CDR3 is TGTGCCACCAGTGACCCCGGACAGGCTGAAGCTTTCTTT.

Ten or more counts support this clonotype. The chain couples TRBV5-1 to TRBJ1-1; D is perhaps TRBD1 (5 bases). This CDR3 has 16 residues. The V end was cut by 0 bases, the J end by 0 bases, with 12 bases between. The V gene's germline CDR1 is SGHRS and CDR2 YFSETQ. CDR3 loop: CASSLEGGRVNTEAFF. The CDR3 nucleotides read TGCGCCAGCAGCTTGGAAGGCGGCAGGGTGAACACTGAAGCTTTCTTT.

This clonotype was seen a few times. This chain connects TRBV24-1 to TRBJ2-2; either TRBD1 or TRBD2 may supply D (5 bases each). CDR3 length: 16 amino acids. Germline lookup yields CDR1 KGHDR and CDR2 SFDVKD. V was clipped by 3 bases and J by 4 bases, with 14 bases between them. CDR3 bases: TGTGCCACCAGTGATGAGGGGTTGGGTTCCACCGGGGAGCTGTTTTTT. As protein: CATSDEGLGSTGELFF.

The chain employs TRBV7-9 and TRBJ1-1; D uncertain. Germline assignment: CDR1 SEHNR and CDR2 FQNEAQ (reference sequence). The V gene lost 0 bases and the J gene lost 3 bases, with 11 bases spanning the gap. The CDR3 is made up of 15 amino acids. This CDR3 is CASSLATRVDTEAFF. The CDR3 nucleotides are TGTGCCAGCAGCTTAGCGACAAGGGTCGACACTGAAGCTTTCTTT.

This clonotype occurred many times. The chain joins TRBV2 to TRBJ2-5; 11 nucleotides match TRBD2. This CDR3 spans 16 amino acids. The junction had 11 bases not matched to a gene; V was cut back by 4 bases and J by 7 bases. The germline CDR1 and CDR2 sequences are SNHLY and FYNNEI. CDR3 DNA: TGTGCCAGCAGTGTTACTAGCGGGGGCCTCGGCGGGACCCAGTACTTC. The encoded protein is CASSVTSGGLGGTQYF.

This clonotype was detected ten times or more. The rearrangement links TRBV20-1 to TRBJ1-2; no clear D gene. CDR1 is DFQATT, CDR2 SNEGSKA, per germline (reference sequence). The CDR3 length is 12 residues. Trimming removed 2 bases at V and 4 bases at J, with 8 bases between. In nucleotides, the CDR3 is TGCAGTGCTAGACCGGACGGCTATGGCTACACCTTC. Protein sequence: CSARPDGYGYTF.

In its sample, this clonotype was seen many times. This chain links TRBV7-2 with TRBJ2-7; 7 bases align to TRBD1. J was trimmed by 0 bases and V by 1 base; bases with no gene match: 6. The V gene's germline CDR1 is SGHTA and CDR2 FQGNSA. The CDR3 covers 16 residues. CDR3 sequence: CASSLVGGQFSYEQYF. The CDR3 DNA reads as TGTGCCAGCAGCTTAGTAGGGGGACAGTTCTCCTACGAGCAGTACTTC.

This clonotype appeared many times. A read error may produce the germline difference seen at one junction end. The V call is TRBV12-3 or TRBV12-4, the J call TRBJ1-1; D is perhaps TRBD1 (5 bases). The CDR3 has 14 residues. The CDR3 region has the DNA TGTGCCAGCATCCTCGGGGGGTCGGTCACTGAAGCCTTCTTT. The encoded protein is CASILGGSVTEAFF.

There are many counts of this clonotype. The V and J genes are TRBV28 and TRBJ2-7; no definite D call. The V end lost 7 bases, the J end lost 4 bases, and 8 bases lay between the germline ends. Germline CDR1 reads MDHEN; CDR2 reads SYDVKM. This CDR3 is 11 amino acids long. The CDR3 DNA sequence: TGTGCCAGCACTACGCCTTACGAGCAGTACTTC. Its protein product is CASTTPYEQYF.